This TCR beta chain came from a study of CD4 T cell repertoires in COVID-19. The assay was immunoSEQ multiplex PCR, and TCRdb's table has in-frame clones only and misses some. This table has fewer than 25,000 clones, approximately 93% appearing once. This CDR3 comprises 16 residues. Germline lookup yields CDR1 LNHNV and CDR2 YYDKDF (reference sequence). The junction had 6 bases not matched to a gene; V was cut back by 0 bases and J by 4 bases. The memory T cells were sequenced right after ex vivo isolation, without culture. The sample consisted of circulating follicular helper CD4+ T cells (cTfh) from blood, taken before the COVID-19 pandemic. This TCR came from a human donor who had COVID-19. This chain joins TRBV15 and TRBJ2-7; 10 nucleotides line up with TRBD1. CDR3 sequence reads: CATSRDRQGAGYEQYF. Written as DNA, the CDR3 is TGTGCCACCAGCAGAGATCGACAGGGGGCGGGTTACGAGCAGTACTTC.